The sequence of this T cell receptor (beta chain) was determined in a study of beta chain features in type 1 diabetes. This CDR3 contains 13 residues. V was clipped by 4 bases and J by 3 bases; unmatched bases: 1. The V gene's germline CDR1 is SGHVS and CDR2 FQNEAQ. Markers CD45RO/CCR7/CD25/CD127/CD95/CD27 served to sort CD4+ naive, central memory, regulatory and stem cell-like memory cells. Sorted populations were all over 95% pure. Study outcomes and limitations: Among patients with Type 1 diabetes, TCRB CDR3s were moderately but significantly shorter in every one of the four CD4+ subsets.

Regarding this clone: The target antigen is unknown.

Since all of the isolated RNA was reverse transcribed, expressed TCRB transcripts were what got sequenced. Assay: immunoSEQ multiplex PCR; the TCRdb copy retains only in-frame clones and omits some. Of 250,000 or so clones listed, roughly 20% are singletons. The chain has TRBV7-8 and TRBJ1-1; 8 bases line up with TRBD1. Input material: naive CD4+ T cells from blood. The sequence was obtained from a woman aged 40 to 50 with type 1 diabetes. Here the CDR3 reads CASSSGQDTEAFF. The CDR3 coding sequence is TGTGCCAGCAGCTCGGGACAGGACACTGAAGCTTTCTTT.